The rows below give T cell receptor beta chains drawn from one sample of a study of blood T cell repertoires in COVID-19. This table comes from immunoSEQ multiplex PCR, and its TCRdb copy is limited to in-frame clones, with some not included. Of 300,000 to 350,000 clones in the sample, almost 90% were seen once. The sequenced sample was peripheral blood. These receptors originate from a woman aged 70-85 years with COVID-19, enrolled during active disease. The CDR3 runs from the conserved cysteine through the conserved F or W. D genes are given only for firm matches. Part of the rows lack a size; the others show once, few, many or a class for expanded clones.

V: TRBV7-8
J: TRBJ1-3
D: TRBD1
size: -
CDR3: CASSLGLTGDTIYF
DNA: TGTGCCAGCAGCTTAGGACTAACAGGGGACACCATATATTTT

V: TRBV5-6
J: TRBJ2-2
D: -
size: once
CDR3: CASSLMTGTGELFF
DNA: TGTGCCAGCAGCTTAATGACAGGCACCGGGGAGCTGTTTTTT

V: TRBV7-9
J: TRBJ1-3
D: -
size: -
CDR3: CASSLGGGAGNTIYF
DNA: TGTGCCAGCAGCTTAGGAGGAGGGGCTGGAAACACCATATATTTT

V: TRBV7-9
J: TRBJ1-5
D: TRBD1
size: once
CDR3: CASSPPGQGRGQPQHF
DNA: TGTGCCAGCAGCCCCCCCGGACAGGGGAGAGGTCAGCCCCAGCATTTT

V: TRBV19
J: TRBJ1-6
D: -
size: once
CDR3: CASSNFQGLPLHF
DNA: TGTGCCAGTAGTAATTTTCAGGGGCTACCCCTCCACTTT

V: TRBV6-2/TRBV6-3
J: TRBJ2-7
D: -
size: once
CDR3: CASSYWGEPYEQYF
DNA: TGTGCCAGCAGTTACTGGGGAGAACCGTACGAGCAGTACTTC

V: TRBV6-2/TRBV6-3
J: TRBJ1-1
D: -
size: -
CDR3: CASSYRGNTEAFF
DNA: TGTGCCAGCAGTTACAGGGGGAACACTGAAGCTTTCTTT

V: TRBV3-1/TRBV3-2
J: TRBJ2-3
D: TRBD2
size: -
CDR3: CASSQAAAGNTQYF
DNA: TGTGCCAGCAGCCAAGCGGCAGCGGGGAATACGCAGTATTTT

V: TRBV7-9
J: TRBJ2-1
D: TRBD2
size: -
CDR3: CASSSRLAGSYNEQFF
DNA: TGTGCCAGCAGCTCAAGACTAGCGGGGAGCTACAATGAGCAGTTCTTC

V: TRBV12-3/TRBV12-4
J: TRBJ2-5
D: -
size: once
CDR3: CASSDSQETQYF
DNA: TGTGCCAGCTCGGACAGCCAAGAGACCCAGTACTTC

V: TRBV10-3
J: TRBJ1-6
D: -
size: -
CDR3: CAISESGAHSSYNSPLHF
DNA: TGTGCCATCAGTGAGTCAGGGGCCCATAGCTCCTATAATTCACCCCTCCACTTT

V: TRBV6-5
J: TRBJ2-7
D: -
size: -
CDR3: CASSYGPQGSYEQYF
DNA: TGTGCCAGCAGTTACGGACCTCAGGGGTCCTACGAGCAGTACTTC

V: TRBV19
J: TRBJ1-1
D: -
size: -
CDR3: CASSRNTEAFF
DNA: TGTGCCAGCTCCCGGAACACTGAAGCTTTCTTT

V: TRBV30
J: TRBJ2-7
D: TRBD1
size: -
CDR3: CAWSRQGISYEQYF
DNA: TGTGCCTGGAGTAGACAGGGGATCTCCTACGAGCAGTACTTC

V: TRBV11-2
J: TRBJ2-1
D: -
size: -
CDR3: CASSLGSSYNEQFF
DNA: TGTGCCAGCAGCTTAGGCAGCTCCTACAATGAGCAGTTCTTC

V: TRBV9
J: TRBJ1-1
D: TRBD1
size: once
CDR3: CASSRTGATPAFF
DNA: TGTGCCAGCAGCCGCACAGGGGCCACTCCAGCTTTCTTT

V: TRBV6-2/TRBV6-3
J: TRBJ1-1
D: -
size: once
CDR3: CASSYLALNTEAFF
DNA: TGTGCCAGCAGTTACCTGGCCTTGAACACTGAAGCTTTCTTT

V: TRBV28
J: TRBJ2-7
D: TRBD1
size: -
CDR3: CASMGTGVTYEQYF
DNA: TGTGCCAGCATGGGGACAGGGGTTACCTACGAGCAGTACTTC

V: TRBV7-2
J: TRBJ2-2
D: -
size: once
CDR3: CASSADRGGIGELFF
DNA: TGTGCCAGCAGCGCTGACAGGGGAGGGATCGGGGAGCTGTTTTTT

V: TRBV27
J: TRBJ1-1
D: -
size: -
CDR3: CASSRGFGTGNTEAFF
DNA: TGTGCCAGCAGTAGGGGGTTCGGGACGGGGAACACTGAAGCTTTCTTT

V: TRBV4-2
J: TRBJ2-2
D: TRBD1
size: -
CDR3: CASSQEGGANTGELFF
DNA: TGTGCCAGCAGCCAAGAAGGGGGCGCGAACACCGGGGAGCTGTTTTTT

V: TRBV25-1
J: TRBJ1-1
D: -
size: -
CDR3: CASPSGNEAFF
DNA: TGTGCCAGTCCGAGCGGGAATGAAGCTTTCTTT

V: TRBV18
J: TRBJ2-7
D: -
size: -
CDR3: CASSPRQDHYEQYF
DNA: TGTGCCAGCTCACCTCGACAGGACCACTACGAGCAGTACTTC

V: TRBV3-1/TRBV3-2
J: TRBJ2-5
D: TRBD2
size: once
CDR3: CASSQGGAGEETQYF
DNA: TGTGCCAGCAGCCAAGGTGGAGCGGGGGAAGAGACCCAGTACTTC

V: TRBV5-6
J: TRBJ2-7
D: TRBD1
size: -
CDR3: CASSTGQAREQYF
DNA: TGTGCCAGCAGCACCGGACAGGCCCGCGAGCAGTACTTC

V: TRBV13
J: TRBJ1-2
D: TRBD1
size: once
CDR3: CASSPRQGEDYGYTF
DNA: TGTGCCAGCAGCCCCCGACAGGGGGAAGACTATGGCTACACCTTC

V: TRBV24-1
J: TRBJ2-5
D: TRBD2
size: -
CDR3: CATSDKKRGGLETQYF
DNA: TGTGCCACCAGTGATAAGAAGCGGGGGGGCCTGGAGACCCAGTACTTC

V: TRBV9
J: TRBJ1-4
D: -
size: -
CDR3: CASSVRGSSEKLFF
DNA: TGTGCCAGCAGCGTGAGAGGGTCAAGTGAAAAACTGTTTTTT

V: TRBV29-1
J: TRBJ1-3
D: -
size: -
CDR3: CSVQGSFGNTIYF
DNA: TGCAGCGTTCAAGGTTCATTTGGAAACACCATATATTTT

V: TRBV18
J: TRBJ1-1
D: -
size: once
CDR3: CASSSSGSTNTEAFF
DNA: TGTGCCAGCTCAAGCTCAGGGTCGACGAACACTGAAGCTTTCTTT

V: TRBV12-3/TRBV12-4
J: TRBJ2-2
D: -
size: -
CDR3: CASSPPPAGELFF
DNA: TGTGCCAGCAGTCCTCCCCCCGCCGGGGAGCTGTTTTTT

V: TRBV19
J: TRBJ1-1
D: -
size: -
CDR3: CASSDGVRLAEAFF
DNA: TGTGCCAGTAGTGACGGGGTAAGGTTGGCTGAAGCTTTCTTT

V: TRBV3-1/TRBV3-2
J: TRBJ1-4
D: -
size: -
CDR3: CASSYGGGDEKLFF
DNA: TGTGCCAGCAGCTACGGGGGGGGTGATGAAAAACTGTTTTTT

V: TRBV5-1
J: TRBJ2-5
D: TRBD2
size: -
CDR3: CASSPAGGKEETQYF
DNA: TGCGCCAGCAGCCCGGCGGGAGGGAAGGAAGAGACCCAGTACTTC

V: TRBV7-3
J: TRBJ2-3
D: TRBD2
size: -
CDR3: CASSHWGLAADTQYF
DNA: TGTGCCAGCAGCCACTGGGGACTAGCAGCAGATACGCAGTATTTT

V: TRBV5-6
J: TRBJ2-7
D: -
size: once
CDR3: CASSLKSSPYYEQYF
DNA: TGTGCCAGCAGCTTGAAATCTAGCCCCTACTACGAGCAGTACTTC

V: TRBV5-1
J: TRBJ2-7
D: -
size: few
CDR3: CASSLLYSGSSYEQYF
DNA: TGCGCCAGCAGCTTGCTGTACAGCGGGTCCTCCTACGAGCAGTACTTC

V: TRBV3-1/TRBV3-2
J: TRBJ2-7
D: TRBD2
size: once
CDR3: CASSLGLVQSGGEQYF
DNA: TGTGCCAGCAGTCTAGGACTAGTCCAATCAGGAGGCGAGCAGTACTTC

V: TRBV7-8
J: TRBJ2-1
D: -
size: -
CDR3: CASSSSGTESYNEQFF
DNA: TGTGCCAGCAGCTCATCCGGGACTGAATCCTACAATGAGCAGTTCTTC

V: TRBV5-5
J: TRBJ2-7
D: -
size: -
CDR3: CASSFGQGSYEQYF
DNA: TGTGCCAGCAGCTTCGGGCAGGGGTCCTACGAGCAGTACTTC

V: TRBV12-5
J: TRBJ1-5
D: -
size: once
CDR3: CASGSGGNQPQHF
DNA: TGTGCCAGTGGTTCGGGGGGAAATCAGCCCCAGCATTTT

V: TRBV6-2/TRBV6-3
J: TRBJ1-5
D: TRBD1
size: -
CDR3: CASSYGDRGLGQPQHF
DNA: TGTGCCAGCAGTTATGGGGACAGGGGGCTTGGTCAGCCCCAGCATTTT

V: TRBV7-9
J: TRBJ2-7
D: -
size: -
CDR3: CASSLARRGYEQYF
DNA: TGTGCCAGCAGCTTAGCGCGCCGGGGTTACGAGCAGTACTTC

V: TRBV2
J: TRBJ1-5
D: -
size: -
CDR3: CASSVSEINQPQHF
DNA: TGTGCCAGCAGTGTAAGTGAGATCAATCAGCCCCAGCATTTT

V: TRBV28
J: TRBJ1-6
D: TRBD1
size: -
CDR3: CASSRDRVGLGSPLHF
DNA: TGTGCCAGCAGTAGGGACAGGGTTGGGTTAGGTTCACCCCTCCACTTT

V: TRBV4-3
J: TRBJ2-2
D: -
size: -
CDR3: CASSQYHREGNTGELFF
DNA: TGCGCCAGCAGCCAATATCACAGGGAGGGGAACACCGGGGAGCTGTTTTTT

V: TRBV18
J: TRBJ1-2
D: -
size: -
CDR3: CASSPLHSSEGYTF
DNA: TGTGCCAGCTCACCACTGCACTCGAGCGAGGGCTACACCTTC

V: TRBV6-5
J: TRBJ2-1
D: TRBD2
size: -
CDR3: CASSYVRGGYNEQFF
DNA: TGTGCCAGCAGTTACGTCCGCGGGGGTTACAATGAGCAGTTCTTC

V: TRBV7-2
J: TRBJ2-3
D: -
size: -
CDR3: CASSLTRTSTDTQYF
DNA: TGTGCCAGCAGCTTAACTCGAACTAGCACAGATACGCAGTATTTT

V: TRBV9
J: TRBJ1-2
D: -
size: -
CDR3: CASSVEGTYGYTF
DNA: TGTGCCAGCAGCGTAGAGGGGACTTATGGCTACACCTTC

V: TRBV11-2
J: TRBJ2-7
D: TRBD2
size: -
CDR3: CASSLASLADHEQYF
DNA: TGTGCCAGCAGCTTAGCATCTCTAGCGGATCACGAGCAGTACTTC

V: TRBV5-1
J: TRBJ2-1
D: -
size: few
CDR3: CASSLGEAPLNEQFF
DNA: TGCGCCAGCAGCTTGGGGGAGGCCCCCTTAAATGAGCAGTTCTTC